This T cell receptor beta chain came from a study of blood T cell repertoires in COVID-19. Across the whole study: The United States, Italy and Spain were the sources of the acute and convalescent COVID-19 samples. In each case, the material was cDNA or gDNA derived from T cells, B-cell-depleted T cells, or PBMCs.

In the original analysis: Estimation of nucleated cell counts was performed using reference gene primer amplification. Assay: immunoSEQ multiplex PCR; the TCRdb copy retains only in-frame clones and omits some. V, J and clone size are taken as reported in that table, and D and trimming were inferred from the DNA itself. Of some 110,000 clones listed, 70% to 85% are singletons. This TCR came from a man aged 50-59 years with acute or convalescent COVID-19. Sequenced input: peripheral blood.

This chain's CDR3 is CASSPGGSSYNEQFF. DNA for the CDR3: TGTGCCAGCAGCCCGGGGGGAAGCTCCTACAATGAGCAGTTCTTC. V usage is TRBV5-4 and J usage is TRBJ2-1, with TRBD2 matching over 7 bases. With V trimmed by 4 bases and J by 0 bases, 4 bases remained unmatched. Germline V gene lookup returns CDR1 SGHNT and CDR2 YYREEE (reference sequence). This CDR3 comprises 15 residues.